Shown below are 32 T cell receptor beta chains from a single sample sequenced in a study of blood T cell repertoires in COVID-19. Some clones are missing from TCRdb's copy, which holds only in-frame ones; the method was immunoSEQ multiplex PCR. The sample contains about 160,000 clones, about 85% of which appear only once. The sequencing input was peripheral blood. The receptors shown here come from a middle-aged man with acute or convalescent COVID-19.

The rearrangement joins TRBV15 to TRBJ1-6, with TRBD1 matching over 8 bases. Trimming cost V 5 bases and J 7 bases; bases outside gene matches: 4. This CDR3 comprises 14 residues. Germline assignment: CDR1 LNHNV and CDR2 YYDKDF (reference sequence). CDR3 loop: CATSRGQENSPLHF. CDR3 nucleotide sequence: TGTGCCACCAGCCGGGGACAGGAGAATTCACCCCTCCACTTT.

This chain connects TRBV5-6 to TRBJ2-7; 9 nucleotides line up with TRBD1. Losses at the gene ends were 2 bases for V and 4 bases for J; bases not matched to a gene: 4. The CDR3 has 14 amino acids. The V gene's germline CDR1 is SGHDT and CDR2 YYEEEE. In nucleotides, the CDR3 is TGTGCCAGCAGCTTAGGACAGGGGAGGTACGAGCAGTACTTC. The encoded protein is CASSLGQGRYEQYF.

V and J are TRBV7-2 and TRBJ2-7; D is perhaps TRBD2 (7 bases). This CDR3 spans 14 amino acids. V lost 6 bases to trimming and J lost 4 bases, with 16 bases between them. Germline CDR1 reads SGHTA; CDR2 reads FQGNSA. CDR3 coding DNA: TGTGCCAGCAGGGTGGCGGGGGCTCTATACGAGCAGTACTTC. Protein: CASRVAGALYEQYF.

The rearrangement uses TRBV28 and TRBJ1-3; tentative D call: TRBD1 (5 bases). The CDR3 totals 17 residues. Germline values: CDR1 MDHEN, CDR2 SYDVKM. The V end lost 2 bases, the J end lost 4 bases, and 18 bases lay between the germline ends. CDR3 amino acids: CASSLTYGAGGGNTIYF. CDR3 nucleotide sequence: TGTGCCAGCAGTTTAACCTACGGGGCAGGAGGGGGAAACACCATATATTTT.

The chain couples TRBV12-3 or TRBV12-4 to TRBJ1-1; D gene unclear. The CDR3 has 12 residues. V lost 6 bases, J lost 6 bases, and 11 bases lay in between. The CDR3 is CASSSDGSEAFF. The CDR3 nucleotides read TGTGCCAGCAGCTCTGACGGGTCTGAAGCTTTCTTT.

V and J are TRBV9 and TRBJ1-2, with 7 bases fitting TRBD1. In germline, CDR1 is SGDLS, CDR2 YYNGEE. Trimming at V came to 3 bases and at J to 6 bases, leaving 8 bases not matched to a gene. This CDR3 contains 14 residues. Written as DNA, the CDR3 is TGTGCCAGCAGCGAGGCCGGGACAGATAATGGCTACACCTTC. Encoded protein: CASSEAGTDNGYTF.

The chain joins TRBV5-1 to TRBJ2-7; D possibly corresponds to TRBD2 (6 bases). The CDR3 spans 14 residues. Looked up from germline, CDR1 is SGHRS and CDR2 is YFSETQ. Trimming shortened V by 5 bases and J by 6 bases, and 18 bases separated the two germline ends. CDR3: CASRIGGTSFEQYF. Here the CDR3 DNA reads TGCGCCAGCAGAATCGGAGGGACGTCTTTCGAGCAGTACTTC.

Points on this clone: Other DNA variants within this sample encode the same CDR3. The chain links TRBV2 to TRBJ2-1; no clear D. The CDR3 covers 11 residues. Germline CDR1 reads SNHLY; CDR2 reads FYNNEI. V was pared by 3 bases and J by 7 bases, with 4 bases between. CDR3 region: CASSERNEQFF. CDR3 in DNA: TGTGCCAGCAGTGAGAGGAATGAGCAGTTCTTC.

This clone was seen a few times. The chain is built from TRBV4-2 and TRBJ2-2; 12 positions agree with TRBD1. CDR1 and CDR2 from the germline V gene are LGHNA and YNFKEQ. The CDR3 length is 20 residues. V lost 0 bases, J lost 4 bases, and 12 bases stayed unmatched. Here the CDR3 DNA reads TGTGCCAGCAGCCAAGAATGGGGACAGGGGGCCTCCAGGCCCACCGGGGAGCTGTTTTTT. Residues: CASSQEWGQGASRPTGELFF.

The chain combines TRBV6-6 with TRBJ2-1, with TRBD2 matching over 7 bases. The V segment lost 2 bases and the J segment 2 bases; nucleotides outside the gene matches: 0. Germline V gene sequence: CDR1 MNHNY, CDR2 SVGAGI (reference sequence). The CDR3 consists of 14 residues. CDR3 amino acids: CASSYGGAYNEQFF. Here the CDR3 DNA reads TGTGCCAGCAGTTACGGGGGGGCCTACAATGAGCAGTTCTTC.

The chain links TRBV7-2 to TRBJ2-3, with D possibly being TRBD2 (5 bases). From germline, CDR1 is SGHTA and CDR2 FQGNSA. The CDR3 consists of 15 residues. The ends were cut back, 2 bases at V and 5 bases at J, with 14 bases in the middle. CDR3 nucleotide sequence: TGTGCCAGCAGCTTAACTTCGGCTAGCTTAGATACGCAGTATTTT. Its protein is CASSLTSASLDTQYF.

This clone was observed a handful of times. The rearrangement joins TRBV6-4 to TRBJ2-3; 10 nucleotides line up with TRBD2. V lost 6 bases, J lost 6 bases, and 6 bases stayed unmatched. The CDR3 contains 14 residues. The germline gives CDR1 MRHNA, CDR2 SNTAGT. CDR3 amino acids: CASSPAGGRDTQYF. In DNA, the CDR3 is TGTGCCAGCAGCCCAGCGGGGGGGCGGGATACGCAGTATTTT.

J is TRBJ1-3 and V is TRBV5-6; 8 bases are shared with TRBD1. This CDR3 has 13 amino acids. V shed 4 bases, J shed 4 bases, and the junction held 1 base outside the gene matches. Germline CDR1 SGHDT, CDR2 YYEEEE. DNA for the CDR3: TGTGCCAGCAGCGGGGACAGGGGAAACACCATATATTTT. Its translation: CASSGDRGNTIYF.

The chain links TRBV11-3 to TRBJ1-1, with TRBD1 matching 9 bases. Germline V CDR1 and CDR2: SGHNT, YENEEA. The trim removed 1 base at V and 4 bases at J, leaving 4 bases unmatched. CDR3 size: 15 residues. CDR3 coding DNA: TGTGCCAGCAGCTTAGGAGGGACAGGGAGCACTGAAGCTTTCTTT. Translation gives CASSLGGTGSTEAFF.

This chain connects TRBV4-1 to TRBJ1-1, with 12 nucleotides matching TRBD1. Trimming took 1 base from V and 4 from J; bases not matched to a gene: 7. The CDR3 loop spans 17 amino acids. The germline V gene encodes CDR1 MGHRA and CDR2 YSYEKL. The CDR3 nucleotides are TGCGCCAGCAGCCAAGGGGGGGACAGGGGGCGCAGCACTGAAGCTTTCTTT. It encodes CASSQGGDRGRSTEAFF.

This chain uses TRBV18 with TRBJ2-4; maybe TRBD1 (5 bases). Germline lookup yields CDR1 KGHSH and CDR2 LQKENI. Trimming cost V 5 bases and J 14 bases, with 13 bases left between them. The CDR3 has 11 residues. The CDR3, as DNA: TGTGCCAGCTCATCCGGACACCACGAGTACTTC. This gives the protein CASSSGHHEYF.

This rearrangement joins TRBV5-1 to TRBJ1-2, with 10 bases that match TRBD1. V lost 4 bases, J lost 3 bases, and 0 bases stayed unmatched. CDR1 is SGHRS and CDR2 is YFSETQ in the germline V gene. This CDR3 has 13 residues. CDR3 DNA sequence: TGCGCCAGCAGCGGGACAGGGGACTATGGCTACACCTTC. Its translation: CASSGTGDYGYTF.

This sequence joins TRBV27 and TRBJ2-7, with D maybe TRBD1 (5 bases). With 5 bases removed from V and 7 bases from J, the gap between germline ends came to 21 bases. The CDR3 totals 15 residues. The germline CDR1 and CDR2 sequences are MNHEY and SMNVEV (reference sequence). Written as DNA, the CDR3 is TGTGCCAGCAGTGTCGACAGATCTCCCAACCGGGAGCAGTACTTC. As protein: CASSVDRSPNREQYF.

The chain couples TRBV7-2 to TRBJ1-2; no clear D gene. The CDR3 covers 13 residues. Germline V gives CDR1 SGHTA, CDR2 FQGNSA. The V gene lost 1 base and the J gene lost 3 bases, with 6 bases spanning the gap. The CDR3 region is CASSLGRDYGYTF. CDR3 nucleotide sequence: TGTGCCAGCAGCTTAGGGCGGGACTATGGCTACACCTTC.

V is TRBV9 and J is TRBJ2-2; 7 nucleotides align to TRBD2. The junction had 4 bases not matched to a gene; V was cut back by 0 bases and J by 2 bases. The CDR3 spans 16 residues. Germline V lookup: CDR1 SGDLS, CDR2 YYNGEE. Written as DNA, the CDR3 is TGTGCCAGCAGCGTAGTGTCTAGCGGAAACACCGGGGAGCTGTTTTTT. Translated, it gives CASSVVSSGNTGELFF.

The V gene is TRBV5-1, the J gene TRBJ2-3; 9 bases line up with TRBD1. CDR3 length equals 14 residues. With V trimmed by 4 bases and J by 6 bases, 6 bases remained unmatched. The germline gives CDR1 SGHRS, CDR2 YFSETQ. The CDR3 bases are TGCGCCAGCAGCCCTAGGACAGGGGTGGATACGCAGTATTTT. Encoded protein: CASSPRTGVDTQYF.

This clone is a singleton in its sample. The chain uses TRBV9 and TRBJ2-1, with 10 bases matching TRBD2. This CDR3 is 16 amino acids long. V lost 2 bases to trimming and J lost 2 bases; unmatched junction nucleotides: 4. Germline CDR1 and CDR2: SGDLS and YYNGEE. The CDR3 here is CASSVSGGAPYNEQFF. The DNA for the CDR3 is TGTGCCAGCAGCGTGAGCGGGGGGGCCCCCTACAATGAGCAGTTCTTC. The full variable domain, completed using reference TRBV9 and TRBJ2-1, is DSGVTQTPKHLITATGQRVTLRCSPRSGDLSVYWYQQSLDQGLQFLIQYYNGEERAKGNILERFSAQQFPDLHSELNLSSLELGDSALYFCASSVSGGAPYNEQFFGPGTRLTVL.

The V gene is TRBV5-6, the J gene TRBJ1-1; no clear D gene. Germline-derived CDR1 and CDR2 are SGHDT and YYEEEE. Trimming took off 4 bases at V and 2 bases at J, with 6 bases between the two ends. This CDR3 region has 12 residues. The CDR3 nucleotides are TGTGCCAGCAGCCACGGTAACACTGAAGCTTTCTTT. It encodes CASSHGNTEAFF.

The chain combines TRBV2 with TRBJ1-5; 7 bases match TRBD1. This CDR3 is 13 amino acids long. Trimming cost V 8 bases and J 3 bases; bases outside gene matches: 4. From germline, CDR1 is SNHLY and CDR2 FYNNEI. CDR3 region: CASVGTANQPQHF. As DNA, the CDR3 is TGTGCCAGCGTTGGGACAGCCAATCAGCCCCAGCATTTT.

This clone appeared a single time. J is TRBJ1-2 and V is TRBV6-5, with D perhaps TRBD1 (6 bases). From germline, CDR1 is MNHEY and CDR2 SVGAGI. V was cut by 2 bases and J by 8 bases, with 9 bases left in between. The CDR3 loop spans 12 amino acids. CDR3 DNA: TGTGCCAGCAGTTACCCCCAGGGGGGCTACACCTTC. This codes for CASSYPQGGYTF.

A note on this clone: The germline gene is not matched at one end of the junction; a read error may be the cause. The chain employs TRBV7-7 and TRBJ2-6; 7 bases match TRBD1. This CDR3 has 19 amino acids. CDR1 and CDR2 from the germline V gene are SSHAT and FNYEAQ (reference sequence). The CDR3 sequence is CASSPSKGQSSSGANVLTF. CDR3 nucleotides: TGTGCTAGCAGCCCGTCGAAGGGACAGTCAAGCTCTGGGGCCAACGTCCTGACTTTC.

The V gene is TRBV14, the J gene TRBJ1-6; 10 nucleotides agree with TRBD1. V shed 3 bases, J shed 10 bases, and the junction held 0 bases outside the gene matches. The CDR3 extends over 13 amino acids. CDR1 is SGHDN, CDR2 FVKESK, per germline. The CDR3 DNA follows: TGTGCCAGCAGCCAGACAGGGGGCTCACCCCTCCACTTT. Residues: CASSQTGGSPLHF. Based on the CDR3 plus reference TRBV14 and TRBJ1-6, the full variable domain is EAGVTQFPSHSVIEKGQTVTLRCDPISGHDNLYWYRRVMGKEIKFLLHFVKESKQDESGMPNNRFLAERTGGTYSTLKVQPAELEDSGVYFCASSQTGGSPLHFGNGTRLTVT.

The CDR3 protein is CASSRPQGSSYEQYF. In DNA form, the CDR3 reads TGTGCCAGCAGCCGCCCCCAGGGATCATCCTACGAGCAGTACTTC. The chain combines TRBV6-6 with TRBJ2-7; tentatively, D is TRBD1 (5 bases). The CDR3 runs to 15 residues. V was shortened by 6 bases and J by 1 base, with 16 bases between the two germline ends. The germline V gene has CDR1 MNHNY and CDR2 SVGAGI (reference sequence).

The chain carries TRBV5-4 and TRBJ1-6; TRBD1 agrees at 7 bases. The V gene end was trimmed by 4 bases and the J gene end by 7 bases; junction bases not matched to a gene: 8. The length of the CDR3 is 15 residues. The germline gives CDR1 SGHNT, CDR2 YYREEE (reference sequence). The CDR3 DNA reads as TGTGCCAGCAGCCCCCCGGGACAGAAGAATTCACCCCTCCACTTT. It yields the protein CASSPPGQKNSPLHF.

The sample holds a few counts of this clone. The genes are TRBV6-1 and TRBJ1-1; unclear D gene. The CDR3 runs to 14 residues. Germline lookup yields CDR1 MNHNS and CDR2 SASEGT. The germline V and J ends were trimmed by 3 bases and 4 bases, with 12 bases remaining between them. The DNA of the CDR3 is TGTGCCAGCAGTGACCCGTACAGTTCCACTGAAGCTTTCTTT. Amino acids: CASSDPYSSTEAFF.

This clone was observed once. The CDR3 region has the DNA TGTGCCAGCAGTTCGTACACCCTTAGCAATCAGCCCCAGCATTTT. The encoded protein is CASSSYTLSNQPQHF. The V call is TRBV27, the J call TRBJ1-5; D not resolved. Germline V gives CDR1 MNHEY, CDR2 SMNVEV (reference sequence). The V and J ends lost 4 bases and 0 bases respectively, with 10 bases between them. This CDR3 contains 15 residues.

The V call is TRBV6-6, the J call TRBJ1-5; the D is unclear. V lost 0 bases and J 5 bases, leaving 11 bases between the germline ends. Per germline, CDR1 MNHNY and CDR2 SVGAGI (reference sequence). The CDR3 spans 15 residues. The CDR3 spells CASSYSPVLDQPQHF. CDR3 DNA: TGTGCCAGCAGTTACTCGCCCGTACTGGATCAGCCCCAGCATTTT.